This is a list of T cell receptor beta chains from one sample in a study of monozygotic twins with inflammatory bowel disease. TCRdb derives one entry per CDR3 protein from the 5' RACE reads, leaving out DNA. The sample includes 140,000 to 150,000 distinct CDR3 sequences. Sequencing was performed on blood. These receptors originate from a human donor with ulcerative colitis or Crohn's disease, or a healthy co-twin of an affected twin (not recorded which). Both conserved end residues are part of each CDR3. The order of the fields is V gene, J gene, CDR3 protein.

v_gene: TRBV20-1
j_gene: TRBJ2-1
CDR3aa: CSANPRDYPGNEQFF

v_gene: TRBV19
j_gene: TRBJ2-7
CDR3aa: CASSTLGGLAHYEQYF

v_gene: TRBV4-3
j_gene: TRBJ2-3
CDR3aa: CASSVSPAGGTDTQYF

v_gene: TRBV11-2
j_gene: TRBJ2-2
CDR3aa: CASSLEVGPPFLYAGELFF

v_gene: TRBV11-2
j_gene: TRBJ1-4
CDR3aa: CASSPGTGAEKLFF

v_gene: TRBV6-2/TRBV6-3
j_gene: TRBJ2-5
CDR3aa: CASSYSGLASSRRRQETQYF

v_gene: TRBV24-1
j_gene: TRBJ2-1
CDR3aa: CATSDRGPSYNEQFF

v_gene: TRBV7-6
j_gene: TRBJ1-4
CDR3aa: CASSLEMGVTNEKLFF

v_gene: TRBV5-1
j_gene: TRBJ2-1
CDR3aa: CASSSRTGEGEQFF

v_gene: TRBV7-2
j_gene: TRBJ2-1
CDR3aa: CASSLVPSGRINEQFF

v_gene: TRBV10-3
j_gene: TRBJ1-5
CDR3aa: CAISESEGHQPQHF

v_gene: TRBV5-6
j_gene: TRBJ1-2
CDR3aa: CASSYRTVGPDYGYTF

v_gene: TRBV5-4
j_gene: TRBJ1-6
CDR3aa: CASSLWDRVNSPLHF